These T cell receptor beta chains were read from a single sample in a study of CD8 T cells in Susac syndrome. In TCRdb, the immunoSEQ multiplex PCR reads were re-called with MiXCR into one record per CDR3 protein. The sample lists under 110,000 distinct CDR3 sequences, roughly 94% occurring once. Sequencing used CD8+ T cells from PBMCs. The receptors derive from a human donor with Susac syndrome. Each CDR3 is given with its conserved first and last residue. Each record gives: J gene, V gene, clone size, CDR3 protein. Where a row states a size, it is once, few, many or the class of an expanded clone; other rows omit it.

>TRBJ2-1|TRBV14|.
CASSPVPDRGGNEQFF
>TRBJ2-7|TRBV6-2/TRBV6-3|.
CASSLGTIREQYF
>TRBJ2-7|TRBV7-9|once
CASSTPSRDGPSYEQYF
>TRBJ1-2|TRBV7-8|.
CASSSPNGGGQNYGYTF
>TRBJ2-2|TRBV7-6|.
CASSPLENTGELFF
>TRBJ1-5|TRBV6-4|.
CASSDSEPQHF
>TRBJ2-1|TRBV6-1|.
CASSEAGDEQFF
>TRBJ2-1|TRBV12-3/TRBV12-4|.
CASSLQGGANEQFF
>TRBJ1-2|TRBV7-9|.
CASSTTGEEYGYTF
>TRBJ1-1|TRBV6-6|.
CASGGDRVEAFF
>TRBJ2-5|TRBV7-7|.
CASSSRDRGETQYF
>TRBJ2-1|TRBV9|.
CASSKTSGGQTYNEQFF
>TRBJ1-4|TRBV6-5|few
CASSYRGGEKLFF
>TRBJ2-1|TRBV3-1|.
CASSQSSSGPYNEQFF
>TRBJ2-7|TRBV3-1|.
CASSLSTAYEQYF
>TRBJ2-3|TRBV7-3|.
CASSLGDMGTQYF
>TRBJ1-1|TRBV4-1|.
CASSQEEGLNTEAFF
>TRBJ1-1|TRBV29-1|.
CSVEGMEAFF
>TRBJ2-7|TRBV20-1|.
CSASFGLAGLEQYF
>TRBJ1-2|TRBV15|once
CATSRDRGGNYGYTF
>TRBJ1-1|TRBV20-1|.
CSAQTGVGTEAFF
>TRBJ2-1|TRBV2|.
CASQRGGYNEQFF
>TRBJ1-1|TRBV20-1|.
CSARDPAGTNEAFF
>TRBJ2-7|TRBV13|.
CASSLGLPGEQYF
>TRBJ2-1|TRBV7-9|.
CASSLRGKGRYNEQFF
>TRBJ1-2|TRBV7-9|.
CASSQGEGARFGYTF
>TRBJ2-5|TRBV7-9|once
CASGPIKDLQETQYF
>TRBJ2-3|TRBV24-1|.
CATSQADGPDTQYF
>TRBJ1-4|TRBV18|.
CASSPPDSATNEKLFF
>TRBJ2-3|TRBV9|.
CASSVWQTGGDTQYF
>TRBJ2-5|TRBV7-9|.
CASIRPQDPQETQYF
>TRBJ2-3|TRBV2|.
CASSDPWDREVNTQYF
>TRBJ1-1|TRBV3-1|few
CASSPGPESTEAFF
>TRBJ2-7|TRBV20-1|.
CSAGTRASYEQYF
>TRBJ2-1|TRBV9|once
CASSATGSGHNEQFF
>TRBJ2-2|TRBV20-1|.
CSARPGNTGELFF
>TRBJ2-3|TRBV7-9|.
CASSLFPPTSGENTQYF
>TRBJ1-2|TRBV29-1|.
CSVEEGFGNYGYTF
>TRBJ2-1|TRBV14|once
CASSQGGGAYNEQFF
>TRBJ2-5|TRBV15|.
CATSRGGLAGEETQYF
>TRBJ2-5|TRBV9|.
CASSVRLAGNQETQYF
>TRBJ2-2|TRBV27|.
CASSPEGPRENTGELFF
>TRBJ1-5|TRBV7-9|.
CASSSEAYNQPQHF
>TRBJ1-1|TRBV12-3/TRBV12-4|.
CASSLQQNTEAFF
>TRBJ2-2|TRBV13|.
CASSPGGVRNTGELFF
>TRBJ2-3|TRBV9|.
CASSVSTSGGSTDTQYF
>TRBJ2-7|TRBV5-1|.
CASSFTGAYEQYF
>TRBJ1-1|TRBV19|.
CASNGGRSAFF
>TRBJ1-5|TRBV15|.
CATSRSRTAREPQHF
>TRBJ1-5|TRBV4-2|once
CASSQDNQPQHF
>TRBJ2-1|TRBV27|once
CASSFNYEQFF
>TRBJ2-3|TRBV7-9|.
CASTPPPSETDTDTQYF
>TRBJ2-5|TRBV6-5|.
CASSYEAKETQYF
>TRBJ2-1|TRBV15|.
CATSRDRDSYNEQFF
>TRBJ1-2|TRBV5-1|.
CASSTTGTQSNYGYTF
>TRBJ2-2|TRBV4-3|.
CASSQKDRAFTGELFF